The present TCR beta chain was sequenced within a study of blood T cell repertoires in COVID-19. Across the whole study: Samples representing acute and convalescent COVID-19 were sourced from the United States, Italy and Spain. PBMCs, B-cell-depleted T cells, or T cells provided the cDNA or gDNA that made up the material.

Original data processing: Scientists estimated how many nucleated cells there were by amplifying reference gene primers. The data were produced by immunoSEQ multiplex PCR, yet TCRdb's version contains in-frame clones alone and is incomplete. V and J calls and clone size come straight from that table; D and trimming were deduced from the DNA. This table holds 150,000 to 200,000 clones, 70% to 90% found once. The CDR3 loop spans 19 amino acids. CDR1 is MDHEN, CDR2 SYDVKM, per germline. The V end lost 7 bases, the J end lost 0 bases, and 25 bases lay between the germline ends. In Cohort 3, a recovered donor had either two negative PCRs, clearance, or symptom resolution.

The sample taken for sequencing was PBMCs or T cells enriched from blood (not recorded which). The sequence was collected from a woman aged 18-29 years who had recovered from COVID-19. The gene calls are TRBV28 and TRBJ1-5, with D uncertain. The CDR3 protein is CASNSYSLLSLYSNQPQHF. The CDR3 nucleotides read TGTGCCAGCAACTCTTACAGTCTCCTGTCGCTTTATAGCAATCAGCCCCAGCATTTT.